This is a list of T cell receptor beta chains from one sample in a study of blood T cell repertoires in COVID-19. Profiled with immunoSEQ multiplex PCR; TCRdb holds only in-frame clones, not every one. The profile covers about 140,000 clones, with 77% appearing a single time and roughly 9% taken by the ten largest. The material sequenced was peripheral blood. The source is a woman in her fifties or sixties with active or convalescent COVID-19. The CDR3 runs from the conserved cysteine through the conserved F or W. Each record gives: D gene, J gene, clone size, V gene, CDR3 DNA, CDR3 protein. D genes are given only for firm matches. Clone sizes are given selectively: once, few, many, or a class where the clone is expanded.

D gene: .
J gene: TRBJ1-5
clone size: .
V gene: TRBV28
CDR3 DNA: TGTGCCAGCAGCCTCTCCCCCCCAGACAGGTTTATACCCCAGCATTTT
CDR3 protein: CASSLSPPDRFIPQHF

D gene: TRBD1
J gene: TRBJ2-7
clone size: once
V gene: TRBV5-4
CDR3 DNA: TGTGCCAGCAGCACCTCACAGGGGTACTACGAGCAGTACTTC
CDR3 protein: CASSTSQGYYEQYF

D gene: TRBD2
J gene: TRBJ2-2
clone size: .
V gene: TRBV5-1
CDR3 DNA: TGCGCCAGCAGCTTGTCCAGCGGGAGAGGCACCGGGGAGCTGTTTTTT
CDR3 protein: CASSLSSGRGTGELFF

D gene: TRBD2
J gene: TRBJ2-1
clone size: .
V gene: TRBV9
CDR3 DNA: TGTGCCAGCAGCGATGGAGCGGGGGGGCATTTCTATGAGCAGTTCTTC
CDR3 protein: CASSDGAGGHFYEQFF

D gene: TRBD2
J gene: TRBJ2-7
clone size: many
V gene: TRBV7-9
CDR3 DNA: TGTGCCAGCAGCCCGTCAGGTGGGGGGGGTTTCTACGAGCAGTACTTC
CDR3 protein: CASSPSGGGGFYEQYF

D gene: TRBD2
J gene: TRBJ2-1
clone size: .
V gene: TRBV24-1
CDR3 DNA: TGTGCCACCACCAGCGGGGGAGGTGAGCAGTTCTTC
CDR3 protein: CATTSGGGEQFF

D gene: .
J gene: TRBJ2-1
clone size: .
V gene: TRBV2
CDR3 DNA: TGTGCCAGCACGGGGGGCATTTACAATGAGCAGTTCTTC
CDR3 protein: CASTGGIYNEQFF

D gene: .
J gene: TRBJ2-7
clone size: .
V gene: TRBV11-2
CDR3 DNA: TGTGCCAGCGGGGGGGCCCACGAGCAGTACTTC
CDR3 protein: CASGGAHEQYF

D gene: .
J gene: TRBJ1-6
clone size: .
V gene: TRBV3-1/TRBV3-2
CDR3 DNA: TGTGCCAGCAGAACAACCAGGGGTGGCGGGAATTCACCCCTCCACTTT
CDR3 protein: CASRTTRGGGNSPLHF

D gene: TRBD1
J gene: TRBJ2-7
clone size: few
V gene: TRBV5-1
CDR3 DNA: TGCGCCAGCAGCGTGGGACAGAACTACGAGCAGTACTTC
CDR3 protein: CASSVGQNYEQYF

D gene: TRBD1
J gene: TRBJ1-1
clone size: .
V gene: TRBV5-5
CDR3 DNA: TGTGCCAGCACTCCGACAGGGTCGAACACTGAAGCTTTCTTT
CDR3 protein: CASTPTGSNTEAFF

D gene: .
J gene: TRBJ1-2
clone size: few
V gene: TRBV30
CDR3 DNA: TGTGCCTGGATGGGGACAAACTATGGCTACACCTTC
CDR3 protein: CAWMGTNYGYTF

D gene: TRBD1
J gene: TRBJ1-1
clone size: .
V gene: TRBV19
CDR3 DNA: TGTGCCAGCCAGGGACAGCCCAACACTGAAGCTTTCTTT
CDR3 protein: CASQGQPNTEAFF

D gene: .
J gene: TRBJ1-6
clone size: .
V gene: TRBV6-5
CDR3 DNA: TGTGCCAGCAGTTACTCGGACATCTATAATTCACCCCTCCACTTT
CDR3 protein: CASSYSDIYNSPLHF

D gene: TRBD1
J gene: TRBJ2-2
clone size: .
V gene: TRBV5-6
CDR3 DNA: TGTGCCAGCAGCATTTACAGGGGTGAATACACCGGGGAGCTGTTTTTT
CDR3 protein: CASSIYRGEYTGELFF

D gene: .
J gene: TRBJ1-6
clone size: .
V gene: TRBV18
CDR3 DNA: TGTGCCAGCTCACTCGACAGCAGCAATTCACCCCTCCACTTT
CDR3 protein: CASSLDSSNSPLHF

D gene: TRBD1
J gene: TRBJ2-2
clone size: .
V gene: TRBV7-9
CDR3 DNA: TGTGCCAGCAGGACCGACAGGGTTGTCGCCGGGGAGCTGTTTTTT
CDR3 protein: CASRTDRVVAGELFF

D gene: .
J gene: TRBJ1-6
clone size: .
V gene: TRBV9
CDR3 DNA: TGTGCCAGCAGCCCCCTTCCCAACGGGGGGAACGGTTCACCCCTCCACTTT
CDR3 protein: CASSPLPNGGNGSPLHF

D gene: TRBD2
J gene: TRBJ2-3
clone size: .
V gene: TRBV12-3/TRBV12-4
CDR3 DNA: TGTGCCAGCAGACGGGGGGGCACAGATACGCAGTATTTT
CDR3 protein: CASRRGGTDTQYF

D gene: TRBD1
J gene: TRBJ2-3
clone size: .
V gene: TRBV23-1
CDR3 DNA: TGCGCCAGCAGTCAAGGGACAGGGAGGTCAGATACGCAGTATTTT
CDR3 protein: CASSQGTGRSDTQYF

D gene: TRBD2
J gene: TRBJ2-3
clone size: .
V gene: TRBV7-8
CDR3 DNA: TGTGCCAGCAGCCCCATCGGGGGGGGCACAGATACGCAGTATTTT
CDR3 protein: CASSPIGGGTDTQYF

D gene: .
J gene: TRBJ1-2
clone size: .
V gene: TRBV27
CDR3 DNA: TGTGCCAGCAGTTTATCGCCCCGGGGCTATGGCTACACCTTC
CDR3 protein: CASSLSPRGYGYTF

D gene: .
J gene: TRBJ2-7
clone size: .
V gene: TRBV6-5
CDR3 DNA: TGTGCCAGCAGCCTCGGGAAGCACTACGAGCAGTACTTC
CDR3 protein: CASSLGKHYEQYF